These T cell receptor beta chains were read from a single sample in a study of blood T cell repertoires in COVID-19. Profiled with immunoSEQ multiplex PCR; TCRdb holds only in-frame clones, not every one. The sample contains over 150,000 clones, roughly 87% of which appear only once. The sequenced sample consisted of peripheral blood. These receptors all stem from a woman aged 55-69 years who had recovered from COVID-19. Each CDR3 is given with its conserved first and last residue. A D gene is named only where the DNA matches it firmly. Clone size, where shown, is once, few, many, or a class for clones that have expanded.

>TRBD1|TRBV5-1|-|TRBJ2-7
CASSTRTGYDEQYF
TGCGCCAGCAGCACCCGGACAGGGTACGACGAGCAGTACTTC
>-|TRBV19|-|TRBJ1-5
CASSIEGRGPQHF
TGTGCCAGTAGTATAGAGGGGAGGGGGCCCCAGCATTTT
>-|TRBV7-2|-|TRBJ2-3
CASSLAGMSAGADTQYF
TGTGCCAGCAGCTTAGCGGGGATGAGCGCCGGGGCAGATACGCAGTATTTT
>-|TRBV4-1|-|TRBJ2-5
CASSQGWGRYQETQYF
TGCGCCAGCAGCCAAGGGTGGGGGAGGTACCAAGAGACCCAGTACTTC
>TRBD2|TRBV3-1/TRBV3-2|-|TRBJ2-3
CASSRRTSGGSTDTQYF
TGTGCCAGCAGCCGCCGGACTAGCGGGGGGAGCACAGATACGCAGTATTTT
>-|TRBV7-2|-|TRBJ2-4
CASSLGRVNIQYF
TGTGCCAGCAGCCTTGGCAGGGTAAACATTCAGTACTTC
>-|TRBV19|few|TRBJ2-3
CASSRGTQTDTQYF
TGTGCCAGTAGTAGGGGGACACAAACAGATACGCAGTATTTT
>TRBD1|TRBV7-3|-|TRBJ2-1
CASSTRDRGADEQFF
TGTGCCAGCAGCACCCGGGACAGGGGGGCGGATGAGCAGTTCTTC
>-|TRBV11-1|-|TRBJ2-5
CASSFRLPMQETQYF
TGTGCCAGCAGCTTCAGATTACCAATGCAAGAGACCCAGTACTTC
>TRBD1|TRBV10-3|-|TRBJ1-5
CAISESPDRELYSNQPQHF
TGTGCCATCAGTGAGTCTCCCGACAGGGAGCTTTATAGCAATCAGCCCCAGCATTTT
>TRBD1|TRBV7-3|once|TRBJ1-4
CASSIQGAPSNEKLFF
TGTGCCAGCAGCATACAGGGGGCCCCATCTAATGAAAAACTGTTTTTT
>-|TRBV2|-|TRBJ1-6
CASRREATDNSPLHF
TGTGCCAGCAGAAGAGAGGCGACGGATAATTCACCCCTCCACTTT
>TRBD2|TRBV5-5|-|TRBJ2-5
CASSLRVAGVILQETQYF
TGTGCCAGCAGCCTTAGGGTTGCGGGGGTCATACTCCAAGAGACCCAGTACTTC
>TRBD2|TRBV19|-|TRBJ2-1
CASSLLAGGPYEQFF
TGTGCCAGTAGCCTACTAGCGGGGGGGCCGTATGAGCAGTTCTTC
>-|TRBV10-2|-|TRBJ2-5
CASSEVGPQTQYF
TGCGCCAGCAGTGAGGTGGGCCCGCAGACCCAGTACTTC
>-|TRBV10-1|-|TRBJ1-1
CASSDLGGAFF
TGCGCCAGCAGTGATCTCGGTGGAGCTTTCTTT
>-|TRBV11-1|-|TRBJ2-1
CASSLTPYNEQFF
TGTGCCAGCAGCTTAACACCCTACAATGAGCAGTTCTTC
>-|TRBV5-1|few|TRBJ1-1
CASSRRANTEAFF
TGCGCCAGCAGTCGCAGGGCAAACACTGAAGCTTTCTTT
>-|TRBV3-1/TRBV3-2|-|TRBJ2-5
CASRIGVGETQYF
TGTGCCAGCAGGATAGGGGTTGGGGAGACCCAGTACTTC
>-|TRBV28|-|TRBJ1-4
CASSLGGASNEKLFF
TGTGCCAGCAGTCTAGGGGGGGCGAGTAATGAAAAACTGTTTTTT
>TRBD1|TRBV24-1|-|TRBJ2-1
CATSDSQGAFDNEQFF
TGTGCCACCAGTGACTCACAGGGGGCGTTCGACAATGAGCAGTTCTTC
>TRBD1|TRBV27|-|TRBJ1-3
CASRGQGSGNTIYF
TGTGCCAGCCGCGGACAGGGCTCTGGAAACACCATATATTTT
>TRBD1|TRBV29-1|many|TRBJ1-1
CSVLPPGGSTEAFF
TGCAGCGTCTTACCCCCAGGGGGGTCCACCGAAGCTTTCTTT
>-|TRBV11-2|-|TRBJ1-2
CASSLDPEGIYGYTF
TGTGCCAGCAGCTTAGATCCGGAGGGGATCTATGGCTACACCTTC
>-|TRBV27|-|TRBJ2-1
CASSPGLTPVRGEQFF
TGTGCCAGCAGCCCGGGACTCACCCCGGTTCGAGGAGAGCAGTTCTTC
>TRBD1|TRBV5-1|-|TRBJ2-7
CASSFVGQTYEQYF
TGCGCCAGCAGCTTTGTGGGACAGACCTACGAGCAGTACTTC
>TRBD1|TRBV9|-|TRBJ2-4
CASSSRQGGNIQYF
TGTGCCAGCAGCTCAAGACAGGGGGGCAACATTCAGTACTTC
>-|TRBV15|-|TRBJ2-2
CATSRVVVGELFF
TGTGCCACCAGCAGAGTAGTTGTCGGGGAGCTGTTTTTT
>TRBD2|TRBV3-1/TRBV3-2|-|TRBJ2-1
CASSTLAGGGGNEQFF
TGTGCCAGCAGTACCCTAGCGGGGGGCGGCGGTAATGAGCAGTTCTTC
>TRBD1|TRBV12-3/TRBV12-4|-|TRBJ2-1
CASSFPPDRVKFF
TGTGCCAGCAGTTTCCCCCCTGACAGGGTTAAGTTCTTC
>TRBD1|TRBV4-3|-|TRBJ1-2
CASSQDPGTAYGYTF
TGCGCCAGCAGCCAAGACCCGGGGACAGCCTATGGCTACACCTTC
>-|TRBV28|-|TRBJ1-2
CASSLNSNYGYTF
TGTGCCAGCAGTTTAAACTCTAACTATGGCTACACCTTC
>TRBD2|TRBV7-9|-|TRBJ2-5
CASSLWVAGGETQYF
TGTGCCAGCAGCTTATGGGTAGCGGGGGGAGAGACCCAGTACTTC
>-|TRBV20-1|-|TRBJ2-7
CSVSRSNEQYF
TGCAGTGTGTCCAGGTCCAACGAGCAGTACTTC
>-|TRBV5-1|once|TRBJ2-5
CASSLGLQYQETQYF
TGCGCCAGCAGCTTGGGACTACAGTACCAAGAGACCCAGTACTTC
>-|TRBV4-1|-|TRBJ1-2
CASSQDPGANYGYTF
TGCGCCAGCAGCCAAGATCCCGGGGCTAACTATGGCTACACCTTC
>-|TRBV3-1/TRBV3-2|-|TRBJ1-1
CASSQGANTEAFF
TGTGCCAGCAGCCAGGGCGCGAACACTGAAGCTTTCTTT
>-|TRBV6-6|-|TRBJ1-3
CASSGQGNTIYF
TGTGCCAGCTCCGGACAGGGAAACACCATATATTTT
>-|TRBV5-5|once|TRBJ2-1
CASSLELYNEQFF
TGTGCCAGCAGCTTGGAACTTTACAATGAGCAGTTCTTC
>TRBD1|TRBV4-1|-|TRBJ2-2
CASSQPGGGELFF
TGCGCCAGCAGCCAACCAGGGGGCGGGGAGCTGTTTTTT
>-|TRBV27|-|TRBJ1-1
CASSSGGGRVNTEAFF
TGTGCCAGCAGTTCTGGCGGGGGGCGAGTGAACACTGAAGCTTTCTTT
>-|TRBV5-1|-|TRBJ1-4
CASSLGGADEKLFF
TGCGCCAGCAGCTTGGGTGGGGCGGATGAAAAACTGTTTTTT
>TRBD2|TRBV29-1|-|TRBJ2-3
CSVGRVAGADTDTQYF
TGCAGCGTTGGAAGGGTAGCGGGGGCCGACACAGATACGCAGTATTTT
>TRBD2|TRBV7-9|-|TRBJ2-1
CASNPMSGGANEQFF
TGTGCCAGCAACCCCATGAGCGGGGGTGCTAATGAGCAGTTCTTC
>-|TRBV10-3|-|TRBJ2-7
CAIRGRGDYEQYF
TGTGCCATCAGGGGCAGGGGGGACTACGAGCAGTACTTC